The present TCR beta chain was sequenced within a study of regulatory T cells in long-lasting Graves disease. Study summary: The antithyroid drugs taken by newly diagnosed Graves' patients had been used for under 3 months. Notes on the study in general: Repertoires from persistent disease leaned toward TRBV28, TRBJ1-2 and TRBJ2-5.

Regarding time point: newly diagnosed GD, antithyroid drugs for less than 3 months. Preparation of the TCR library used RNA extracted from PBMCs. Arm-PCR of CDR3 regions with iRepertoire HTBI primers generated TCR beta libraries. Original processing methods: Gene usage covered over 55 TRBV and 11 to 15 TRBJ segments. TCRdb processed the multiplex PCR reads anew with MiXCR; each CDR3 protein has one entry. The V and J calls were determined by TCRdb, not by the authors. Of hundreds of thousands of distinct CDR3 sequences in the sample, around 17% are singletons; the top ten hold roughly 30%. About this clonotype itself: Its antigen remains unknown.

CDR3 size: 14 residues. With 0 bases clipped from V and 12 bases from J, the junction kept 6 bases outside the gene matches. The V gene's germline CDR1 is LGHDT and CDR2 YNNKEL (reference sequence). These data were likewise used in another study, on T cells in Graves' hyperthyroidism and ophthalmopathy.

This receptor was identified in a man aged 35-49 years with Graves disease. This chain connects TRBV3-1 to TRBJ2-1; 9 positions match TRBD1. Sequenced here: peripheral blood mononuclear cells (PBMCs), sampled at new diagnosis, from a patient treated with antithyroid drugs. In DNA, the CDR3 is TGTGCCAGCAGCCAAGATACAGGGGGCTTGGTGCAGTTCTTC. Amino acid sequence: CASSQDTGGLVQFF.